One sample yielded the 15 T cell receptor beta chains listed below, sequenced in a study of Ad26.COV2.S vaccination and SARS-CoV-2 variants. The treatment denotes: around 19 received Ad26.COV2.S at low or high dose, single or two shots; several received placebo; per-sample allocation not given. Samples were taken on day 63 after the first vaccine or placebo injection. Sequencing used immunoSEQ multiplex PCR; TCRdb keeps in-frame clones, though not all of them. The table shows over 400,000 clones, with about 91% occurring only once. The sample in question was peripheral blood, obtained in a trial of Ad26.COV2.S vaccine versus placebo. These receptors all stem from a person between 18 and 60 years old who received the Ad26.COV2.S COVID-19 vaccine or a placebo.

V usage is TRBV29-1 and J usage is TRBJ1-1; D not resolved. V gave up 5 bases and J gave up 0 bases, with 10 bases separating them. Germline V CDR1 and CDR2: SQVTM, ANQGSEA. This CDR3 is built from 13 residues. The CDR3 sequence: CSVIRPMNTEAFF. CDR3 nucleotide sequence: TGCAGCGTTATCAGACCTATGAACACTGAAGCTTTCTTT.

The chain combines TRBV9 with TRBJ2-1; D assignment may be TRBD1 or TRBD2 (5 bases each). From germline, CDR1 is SGDLS and CDR2 YYNGEE. The ends were cut back, 8 bases at V and 1 base at J, with 13 bases in the middle. CDR3 size: 14 residues. The CDR3 reads CASSEGSSYNEQFF. The DNA for the CDR3 is TGTGCCAGTTCCGAGGGGAGTTCCTACAATGAGCAGTTCTTC.

This clone has a handful of counts. The CDR3 region has the DNA TGTGCCAGCAAAGTAGGGTGGAACTATGGCTACACCTTC. Encoded protein: CASKVGWNYGYTF. V is TRBV28 and J is TRBJ1-2; D not certain. Trimming pared 7 bases from V and 2 bases from J, leaving 11 bases between. The V gene's germline CDR1 is MDHEN and CDR2 SYDVKM. The CDR3 sequence is 13 residues long.

This clone appeared once. The chain recombines TRBV24-1 with TRBJ2-5; 9 bases agree with TRBD2. The CDR3 runs to 15 residues. Germline CDR1 KGHDR, CDR2 SFDVKD. J gave up 1 base and V 9 bases, and 8 bases lay outside the gene matches. CDR3 region: CATSSRREGQETQYF. The DNA of the CDR3 is TGTGCCACCTCTTCTAGGCGGGAGGGCCAAGAGACCCAGTACTTC.

The chain recombines TRBV13 with TRBJ2-2, with 12 positions matching TRBD2. CDR3 length: 16 residues. The ends lost 5 bases at V and 9 bases at J; junction bases unmatched: 10. Looked up from germline, CDR1 is PRHDT and CDR2 is FYEKMQ (reference sequence). The CDR3 loop reads CASSPIRLAGDRELFF. The CDR3 DNA sequence: TGTGCCAGCAGCCCCATTCGACTAGCGGGAGACAGGGAGCTGTTTTTT.

V and J are TRBV5-5 and TRBJ2-2; perhaps TRBD1 as D (5 bases). Trimming shortened V by 2 bases and J by 4 bases, and 12 bases separated the two germline ends. Germline V lookup: CDR1 SGHKS, CDR2 YYEKEE (reference sequence). This CDR3 has 15 amino acids. CDR3 loop: CASSFLGRVTGELFF. The CDR3 region has the DNA TGTGCCAGCAGCTTTCTAGGCAGGGTCACCGGGGAGCTGTTTTTT. The full variable domain, rest sourced from reference TRBV5-5 and TRBJ2-2, is DAGVTQSPTHLIKTRGQQVTLRCSPISGHKSVSWYQQVLGQGPQFIFQYYEKEERGRGNFPDRFSARQFPNYSSELNVNALLLGDSALYLCASSFLGRVTGELFFGEGSRLTVL.

Turning to this clone: Other DNA sequences in the sample encode the same CDR3. The genes are TRBV24-1 and TRBJ2-6, with D uncertain. CDR1 and CDR2 (germline): KGHDR, SFDVKD. The length of the CDR3 is 13 residues. Trimming cost V 5 bases and J 2 bases, with 3 bases left between them. The CDR3 is CATSGAGANVLTF. The CDR3 DNA reads TGTGCCACCAGTGGCGCTGGGGCCAACGTCCTGACTTTC.

V and J are TRBV15 and TRBJ1-5, with 10 bases aligning to TRBD1. The CDR3 spans 15 residues. Trimming removed 3 bases from V and 4 bases from J; junction bases left unmatched: 3. Germline CDR1 reads LNHNV; CDR2 reads YYDKDF (reference sequence). The CDR3 nucleotides are TGTGCCACCAGCAGTGGGACAGGGGAAAATCAGCCCCAGCATTTT. It codes for CATSSGTGENQPQHF.

J is TRBJ1-5 and V is TRBV28; D is perhaps TRBD1 (6 bases). Germline V CDR1 and CDR2: MDHEN, SYDVKM. The CDR3 runs 17 residues. Trimming stripped 5 bases from V and 1 base from J, with 18 bases between. The CDR3 sequence: CASSPPTGHRSNQPQHF. CDR3 bases: TGTGCCAGCAGTCCCCCAACAGGGCATAGAAGCAATCAGCCCCAGCATTTT.

This rearrangement joins TRBV10-3 to TRBJ2-3; 7 bases align to TRBD1. This CDR3 spans 16 amino acids. J lost 1 base, V lost 6 bases, and 10 bases had no gene match. The germline V gene has CDR1 ENHRY and CDR2 SYGVKD. CDR3 sequence: CAISLGWTGRTDTQYF. CDR3 DNA: TGTGCCATCAGCCTCGGATGGACAGGTCGCACAGATACGCAGTATTTT.

V is TRBV7-8 and J is TRBJ1-4, with D perhaps TRBD1 (5 bases). CDR1 and CDR2 (germline): SGHVS, FQNEAQ. V was cut by 5 bases and J by 2 bases, with 9 bases left in between. This CDR3 has 14 residues. CDR3 DNA: TGTGCCAGCAGCCGGGGGAGGACTAATGAAAAACTGTTTTTT. Its translation is CASSRGRTNEKLFF. The full variable domain, in which reference TRBV7-8 and TRBJ1-4 provide the parts outside the CDR3, is GAGVSQSPRYKVAKRGQDVALRCDPISGHVSLFWYQQALGQGPEFLTYFQNEAQLDKSGLPSDRFFAERPEGSVSTLKIQRTQQEDSAVYLCASSRGRTNEKLFFGSGTQLSVL.

CDR3 sequence reads: CASSLVVVDYGYTF. For the CDR3, the DNA is TGTGCCAGCAGCTTAGTCGTTGTGGACTATGGCTACACCTTC. V is TRBV7-9 and J is TRBJ1-2; D remains ambiguous. The CDR3 consists of 14 residues. Germline V gene sequence: CDR1 SEHNR, CDR2 FQNEAQ (reference sequence). Trimming took 1 base from V and 3 from J, leaving 9 bases between them.

This clone was recorded a few times. The CDR3 sequence: CASSFKAGGGPAFF. In DNA form, the CDR3 reads TGTGCCAGCAGCTTCAAGGCAGGGGGCGGCCCGGCTTTCTTT. The chain links TRBV13 to TRBJ1-1; 8 positions match TRBD1. The V gene's germline CDR1 is PRHDT and CDR2 FYEKMQ (reference sequence). The J segment lost 11 bases and the V segment lost 3 bases, leaving 11 bases of the junction unmatched. The CDR3 runs to 14 residues.

The chain employs TRBV28 and TRBJ1-5; D gene unclear. Germline values: CDR1 MDHEN, CDR2 SYDVKM. This CDR3 comprises 15 residues. V lost 5 bases, J lost 3 bases, and 14 bases lay in between. CDR3 bases: TGTGCCAGCAGTGGATTGGGGATAAACAATCAGCCCCAGCATTTT. This encodes CASSGLGINNQPQHF.

This clone was counted once. V and J are TRBV28 and TRBJ2-5; 11 bases fit TRBD2. Germline lookup yields CDR1 MDHEN and CDR2 SYDVKM. This CDR3 region has 14 residues. Unmatched junction bases numbered 9, after V lost 9 bases and J lost 6 bases. The DNA for the CDR3 is TGTGCCAGTATAGCGGGGGGGGATAGAAAGACCCAGTACTTC. It is translated as CASIAGGDRKTQYF. The full variable domain, in which reference TRBV28 and TRBJ2-5 provide the parts outside the CDR3, is DVKVTQSSRYLVKRTGEKVFLECVQDMDHENMFWYRQDPGLGLRLIYFSYDVKMKEKGDIPEGYSVSREKKERFSLILESASTNQTSMYLCASIAGGDRKTQYFGPGTRLLVL.